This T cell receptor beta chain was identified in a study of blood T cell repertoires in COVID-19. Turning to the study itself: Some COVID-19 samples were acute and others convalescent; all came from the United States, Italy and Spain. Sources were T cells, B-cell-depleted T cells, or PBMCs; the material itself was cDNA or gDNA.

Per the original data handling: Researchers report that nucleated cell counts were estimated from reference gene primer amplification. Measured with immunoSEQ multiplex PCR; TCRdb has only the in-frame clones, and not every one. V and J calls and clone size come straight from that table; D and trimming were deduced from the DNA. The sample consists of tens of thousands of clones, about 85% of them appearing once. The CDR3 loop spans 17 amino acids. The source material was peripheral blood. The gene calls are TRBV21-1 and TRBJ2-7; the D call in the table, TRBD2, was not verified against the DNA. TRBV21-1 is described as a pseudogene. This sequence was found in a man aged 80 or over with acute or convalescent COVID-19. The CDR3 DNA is TGTGCCAGCAGCAACCGACTAGCGGGAGGGCCGGTATACGAGCAGTACTTC. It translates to CASSNRLAGGPVYEQYF.